Listed below are T cell receptor beta chains from one sample, sequenced in a study of T cell repertoires in ileal Crohn's disease. The protocol was immunoSEQ multiplex PCR, while the TCRdb copy is restricted to in-frame clones and leaves out a portion. The sample contains about 3,300 clones, over 90% of which appear only once. Sequenced input: ileal tissue. These receptors were collected from an adult with Crohn's disease. CDR3s include the opening cysteine and the closing phenylalanine or tryptophan. A D gene is named only where the DNA matches it firmly. Clone size is shown for a subset of rows, as once, few, many or a class of expanded clone.

TGCGCCAGCAGCCAAGGACTCTCGGGGCAGGGTCCCTCCACCTTC	CASSQGLSGQGPSTF	TRBJ1-2	.	TRBV4-3	.
TGTGCCAGCTCAACCGGGACACTCACCGGGGAGCTGTTTTTT	CASSTGTLTGELFF	TRBJ2-2	.	TRBV2	.
TGTGCCTGGACTCCGGGACAGTTTACCTACGAGCAGTACTTC	CAWTPGQFTYEQYF	TRBJ2-7	TRBD1	TRBV30	.
TGCGCCAGCAGCTCAAGCCCGACAGGGGTCGGCACAGATACGCAGTATTTT	CASSSSPTGVGTDTQYF	TRBJ2-3	TRBD1	TRBV4-3	.
TGTGCCAGCAGGGAGACAGGGGATGAAAAACTGTTTTTT	CASRETGDEKLFF	TRBJ1-4	TRBD1	TRBV6-1	.
TGTGCCAGCCGGCCAAGCAATCAGCCCCAGCATTTT	CASRPSNQPQHF	TRBJ1-5	.	TRBV6-6	.
TGTGCCAGCAGCTTGGCCAATTGGGACAGGGGCCACGGGGAGCTGTTTTTT	CASSLANWDRGHGELFF	TRBJ2-2	TRBD1	TRBV5-6	.
TGTGCCAGCAGTTTATCGTGGGACACGAACTATGGCTACACCTTC	CASSLSWDTNYGYTF	TRBJ1-2	.	TRBV27	.
TGTGCCAGCAGTGAATCGATAGCGGACAATGAGCAGTTCTTC	CASSESIADNEQFF	TRBJ2-1	.	TRBV2	.
TGTGCCAGCAGCGAGGGCGCAGGGGGAATGTACTATGGCTACACCTTC	CASSEGAGGMYYGYTF	TRBJ1-2	TRBD1	TRBV9	.
TGTGCCAGCAGTGCCTCTGGGGCCAACGTCCTGACTTTC	CASSASGANVLTF	TRBJ2-6	.	TRBV27	.
TGTGCCATCAGTGCTAACAGGGGGGATGCGAATGGCTACACCTTC	CAISANRGDANGYTF	TRBJ1-2	TRBD1	TRBV10-3	.
TGTGCCAGCAGTCAGGGGGCAGGCCTTAATGAAAAACTGTTTTTT	CASSQGAGLNEKLFF	TRBJ1-4	TRBD1	TRBV7-8	.
TGTGCCAGTAGTATAGCCCGGCAGCGCGCTAATCTGAACACTGAAGCTTTCTTT	CASSIARQRANLNTEAFF	TRBJ1-1	.	TRBV19	.
TGTGCCAGCAGCTTTGGGTTGAACACTGAAGCTTTCTTT	CASSFGLNTEAFF	TRBJ1-1	.	TRBV7-2	.
TGTGCCAGCACCAATACGGGGGACAGGGGTATTGCCCTGGGCTACACCTTC	CASTNTGDRGIALGYTF	TRBJ1-2	TRBD1	TRBV27	.
TGTGCCAGCAGCCCAACAGGGGAAACTAATGAAAAACTGTTTTTT	CASSPTGETNEKLFF	TRBJ1-4	TRBD1	TRBV9	.
TGTGCCAGCAGCCTAGTTACCGGGGAGCTGTTTTTT	CASSLVTGELFF	TRBJ2-2	.	TRBV27	.
TGCAGCGGTGGACAGGAGGTTACTGAAGCTTTCTTT	CSGGQEVTEAFF	TRBJ1-1	TRBD1	TRBV29-1	.
TGCGCCAGCAGCCATAGCGGGGGGACAGGGGCCTACGAGCAGTACTTC	CASSHSGGTGAYEQYF	TRBJ2-7	.	TRBV4-1	.
TGCACCAGCAGCCAAGATGGCCAGCAAGAGACCCAGTACTTC	CTSSQDGQQETQYF	TRBJ2-5	.	TRBV1	.
TGTGCCAGCACCCCGGACCTCTCTGGGGCCAACGTCCTGACTTTC	CASTPDLSGANVLTF	TRBJ2-6	.	TRBV7-3	.
TGTGCCACTATGGGACAGGGAAGACAGCCCCAGCATTTT	CATMGQGRQPQHF	TRBJ1-5	TRBD1	TRBV10-3	.
TGCGCCAGCACGACTGGACAGGGTCTCGAAGAGCAGTACTTC	CASTTGQGLEEQYF	TRBJ2-7	TRBD1	TRBV5-1	.
TGCAGCGTTGGGGGGGCCTCTGGAAACACCATATATTTT	CSVGGASGNTIYF	TRBJ1-3	.	TRBV29-1	.
TGCGCCAGCAGCTTGGCCATAGTCGGCCAAGAGACCCAGTACTTC	CASSLAIVGQETQYF	TRBJ2-5	.	TRBV5-1	.
TGTGCCAGCAAGGTATCAACCTACAATGAGCAGTTCTTC	CASKVSTYNEQFF	TRBJ2-1	.	TRBV6-6	.
TGCAGCGTTACCCCGGGACGGAAAGCTTTCTTT	CSVTPGRKAFF	TRBJ1-1	.	TRBV29-1	.
TGCGCCAGCAGCCAAGGGGTCGGACTCCGGTATCAAGAGACCCAGTACTTC	CASSQGVGLRYQETQYF	TRBJ2-5	.	TRBV4-1	.
TGTGCCAGCAAGCCTAGTTATAGCAATCAGCCCCAGCATTTT	CASKPSYSNQPQHF	TRBJ1-5	.	TRBV2	.
TGCGCCAGCAGCCAAGAAAAGGGGGGGGTTTATGGCTACACCTTC	CASSQEKGGVYGYTF	TRBJ1-2	.	TRBV4-1	.
TGCGCCAGCAGCCAAGCCAGTATCAGAAGCACTGAAGCTTTCTTT	CASSQASIRSTEAFF	TRBJ1-1	.	TRBV4-3	.
TGCGCCAGCAGCCAGGGCGGGACTATCAAAAACATTCAGTACTTC	CASSQGGTIKNIQYF	TRBJ2-4	TRBD2	TRBV4-3	.
TGCGCCAGCAGCCGAAGGGCAGCCAAAAACATTCAGTACTTC	CASSRRAAKNIQYF	TRBJ2-4	.	TRBV4-3	.
TGTGCCAGCTCACCACCTGCCAGACGCTACGAGCAGTACTTC	CASSPPARRYEQYF	TRBJ2-7	.	TRBV18	.
TGTGCCAGCAGCGTAGCTAGGGCTACGAACACCGGGGAGCTGTTTTTT	CASSVARATNTGELFF	TRBJ2-2	.	TRBV9	.
TGTGCCATCAGTGAGCGACAGGGCCATGGCTACACCTTC	CAISERQGHGYTF	TRBJ1-2	TRBD1	TRBV10-3	.
TGTGCCAGCAGCCCTCAGGGTGACGGAAACACCATATATTTT	CASSPQGDGNTIYF	TRBJ1-3	.	TRBV7-9	.
TGTGCCAGTCTCCCGGACTCGAACACTGAAGCTTTCTTT	CASLPDSNTEAFF	TRBJ1-1	.	TRBV11-1	.
TGTGCCAGCAGCTTAATCGGGGGTGTGGGGCCGGATAATGAAAAACTGTTTTTT	CASSLIGGVGPDNEKLFF	TRBJ1-4	.	TRBV7-9	.
TGTGCCAGCAGCTTACTCGGGGGGAACACCGGGGAGCTGTTTTTT	CASSLLGGNTGELFF	TRBJ2-2	.	TRBV11-3	.
TGTGCCAGCAGCCAATCGGACAGGGCGCCCTTAGGTGGCTACACCTTC	CASSQSDRAPLGGYTF	TRBJ1-2	TRBD1	TRBV16	.
TGTGCCAGCAGCGCTAGCGGACGCTCCTACGAGCAGTACTTC	CASSASGRSYEQYF	TRBJ2-7	TRBD2	TRBV7-9	few
TGCAGCGTTGAAGATGGACAGGGGGTGCGAGGCTACACCTTC	CSVEDGQGVRGYTF	TRBJ1-2	TRBD1	TRBV29-1	.
TGCAGCGTCTACAAGAGGGAGGGGGGCAATGAGCAGTTCTTC	CSVYKREGGNEQFF	TRBJ2-1	.	TRBV29-1	.
TGTGCCAGCAGTGAATCCCGCTACACCTTC	CASSESRYTF	TRBJ1-2	.	TRBV6-1	.
TGTGCCAGCAGCTTGTCGGGACAGCGGAGGGATGGCTACACCTTC	CASSLSGQRRDGYTF	TRBJ1-2	TRBD1	TRBV5-6	.